The 16 T cell receptor beta chains given below trace back to one sample, sequenced in a study of cytotoxic CD8 clonotypes in ibrutinib-treated CLL. The protocol was immunoSEQ multiplex PCR, while the TCRdb copy is restricted to in-frame clones and leaves out a portion. There are tens of thousands of clones in the sample; 68% occur only once, and more than 6% lies in the top ten. The material was PBMCs, obtained at disease progression, from a patient treated with ibrutinib. These receptors originate from a human donor with chronic lymphocytic leukemia.

This clone was found once. The chain carries TRBV5-1 and TRBJ2-7; 9 bases fit TRBD2. This CDR3 spans 14 amino acids. Losses at the gene ends were 6 bases for V and 4 bases for J; bases not matched to a gene: 8. In germline, CDR1 is SGHRS, CDR2 YFSETQ. CDR3 DNA: TGCGCCAGCACCAATAGCGGGAGTCAATACGAGCAGTACTTC. Translating it yields CASTNSGSQYEQYF.

The chain has TRBV5-8 and TRBJ2-6; TRBD1 might be the D (5 bases). Germline assignment: CDR1 SGHTS and CDR2 YDEGEE. V lost 5 bases and J lost 0, with 9 bases in between. This CDR3 has 15 residues. The CDR3: CASRGPDSGANVLTF. As DNA, the CDR3 is TGTGCCAGCAGGGGGCCCGACTCTGGGGCCAACGTCCTGACTTTC.

This chain connects TRBV29-1 to TRBJ2-7, with 9 bases aligning to TRBD1. The germline CDR1 and CDR2 sequences are SQVTM and ANQGSEA. The CDR3 is made up of 15 amino acids. J lost 0 bases, V lost 6 bases, and 9 bases had no gene match. This CDR3 reads CSVRGTGQFSYEQYF. The CDR3 DNA sequence: TGCAGCGTGAGGGGGACAGGGCAATTCTCCTACGAGCAGTACTTC.

The chain has TRBV28 and TRBJ1-5; D is undetermined. CDR3 size: 12 residues. The germline V gene encodes CDR1 MDHEN and CDR2 SYDVKM. Trimming removed 5 bases from V and 2 bases from J, with 4 bases in between. The CDR3 loop reads CASSSGNQPQHF. The CDR3 DNA follows: TGTGCCAGCAGTAGCGGCAATCAGCCCCAGCATTTT.

V gene TRBV7-2 combines with J gene TRBJ2-7; D is possibly TRBD1 or TRBD2 (6 bases each). The CDR3 covers 13 residues. Per germline, CDR1 SGHTA and CDR2 FQGNSA. V was trimmed by 3 bases and J by 7 bases, leaving 13 bases between them. The CDR3 DNA follows: TGTGCCAGCAGCTTGAGTAAGGGGGGAGAGCAGTACTTC. Residues: CASSLSKGGEQYF.

J is TRBJ1-6 and V is TRBV7-9; weak D call: TRBD1 (6 bases). The germline CDR1 and CDR2 sequences are SEHNR and FQNEAQ (reference sequence). This CDR3 has 13 amino acids. Trimming pared 8 bases from V and 9 bases from J, leaving 14 bases between. CDR3 DNA: TGTGCCAGCGGGGGCCAGGACGGTTCACCCCTCCACTTT. Its translation: CASGGQDGSPLHF.

The V call is TRBV18, the J call TRBJ1-3; D remains ambiguous. This CDR3 region has 14 residues. Germline V gene data show CDR1 as KGHSH and CDR2 as LQKENI. V lost 8 bases, J lost 9 bases, and 20 bases lay in between. DNA for the CDR3: TGTGCCAGCCTCCTATTTCCCCTCGAGGGCACCATATATTTT. As protein: CASLLFPLEGTIYF.

The chain links TRBV7-9 to TRBJ1-6; TRBD1 matches at 8 bases. Germline V gives CDR1 SEHNR, CDR2 FQNEAQ (reference sequence). This CDR3 has 16 amino acids. V gave up 1 base and J gave up 9 bases; unmatched junction bases: 8. In DNA, the CDR3 is TGTGCCAGCAGCTTAGGTGCCGGACAGGGATCTTCACCCCTCCACTTT. Residues: CASSLGAGQGSSPLHF.

The chain has TRBV5-1 and TRBJ1-5; tentatively, D is TRBD1 (6 bases). The CDR3 has 16 residues. Trimming cost V 0 bases and J 0 bases, with 10 bases left between them. Germline lookup yields CDR1 SGHRS and CDR2 YFSETQ. In DNA, the CDR3 is TGCGCCAGCAGCTTGGGGACAGAATATAGCAATCAGCCCCAGCATTTT. Translating gives CASSLGTEYSNQPQHF.

V gene TRBV11-2 combines with J gene TRBJ2-2, with 7 positions matching TRBD2. The V gene end was trimmed by 3 bases and the J gene end by 6 bases; junction bases not matched to a gene: 10. The CDR3 sequence is 16 residues long. CDR1 is SGHAT and CDR2 is FQNNGV in the germline V gene. The CDR3 loop is CASSLASGTSAGELFF. The CDR3 DNA follows: TGTGCCAGCAGCTTGGCGAGCGGGACGAGTGCCGGGGAGCTGTTTTTT.

This chain uses TRBV5-4 with TRBJ2-1, with D possibly being TRBD2 (5 bases). Germline loops: CDR1 SGHNT, CDR2 YYREEE (reference sequence). The length of the CDR3 is 15 residues. The V end was cut by 4 bases, the J end by 5 bases, with 16 bases between. CDR3 coding DNA: TGTGCCAGCAGCCCGGCGAGAGGGCTAAACAATGAGCAGTTCTTC. Protein: CASSPARGLNNEQFF.

The gene calls are TRBV15 and TRBJ1-3; no definite D call. Germline V gene lookup returns CDR1 LNHNV and CDR2 YYDKDF (reference sequence). Trimming shortened V by 0 bases and J by 0 bases, and 15 bases separated the two germline ends. The CDR3 is made up of 18 amino acids. The CDR3 sequence is CATSRDPPAWSSGNTIYF. DNA for the CDR3: TGTGCCACCAGCAGAGACCCCCCCGCATGGAGCTCTGGAAACACCATATATTTT.

The chain recombines TRBV5-4 with TRBJ2-1; D might be TRBD1 (6 bases). The CDR3 is 13 residues long. V gave up 7 bases and J gave up 5 bases, with 13 bases separating them. Germline CDR1 reads SGHNT; CDR2 reads YYREEE (reference sequence). The CDR3 is CASGGQLHNEQFF. In nucleotides, the CDR3 is TGTGCCAGCGGCGGACAGCTCCACAATGAGCAGTTCTTC.

Here the CDR3 DNA reads TGCGCCAGCAGCCATTCAAGACAACCCGAGGCAAAACTGTTTTTT. Its translation is CASSHSRQPEAKLFF. V usage is TRBV4-3 and J usage is TRBJ1-4, with no clear D. This CDR3 is built from 15 residues. V lost 3 bases, J lost 10 bases, and 18 bases lay in between. The germline V gene has CDR1 LGHNA and CDR2 YSLEER.

On this clone itself: At one end the junction does not follow the germline gene, possibly because of a read error. This rearrangement joins TRBV7-7 to TRBJ2-5; D is undetermined. This CDR3 comprises 13 residues. Germline loops: CDR1 SSHAT, CDR2 FNYEAQ (reference sequence). DNA of the CDR3: TGTGCTAGCAGCTTAGGATTGCAAGAGACCCAGTACTTC. Its translation is CASSLGLQETQYF.

This clone was recorded once. The rearrangement joins TRBV6-4 to TRBJ1-2; 7 nucleotides agree with TRBD1. V lost 3 bases, J lost 7 bases, and 5 bases stayed unmatched. The CDR3 is made up of 13 amino acids. CDR1 is MRHNA and CDR2 is SNTAGT in the germline V gene. The CDR3 spells CASSEGGAGGYTF. CDR3 bases: TGTGCCAGCAGTGAAGGGGGCGCGGGTGGCTACACCTTC.